This T cell receptor (beta chain) was recovered during a study of blood T cell repertoires in COVID-19 (dated by TCRdb to the early 2020s). Broadly, across the study: Collaborator samples came from the United States, Italy and Spain and covered acute and convalescent phases of COVID-19. The material from the prospective study consisted of cDNA or gDNA derived from T cells, B-cell-depleted T cells, or PBMCs. The dataset comprised deeply sampled blood TCRbeta repertoires from subjects exposed to, actively infected with, or recovered from COVID-19. A freely available public database, intended as a resource for researchers studying the immune response to SARS-CoV-2, is where the repertoires were released. Samples came from the ongoing ImmuneRACE study (first 160 participants) plus 1,254 subjects from 6 global collaborators. Nearly every sample came with metadata listing a de-identified subject ID, COVID-19 status, age in years and sex. Where HLA class I and class II types were available, the types were taken from metadata supplied by the sample provider, not from assay-based typing. The paper as a whole reports these results and caveats: The amount of clinical and demographic metadata varied by source and participant and was provided uncurated.

This clone was recorded only once. The target of this receptor is not known. Qualities for individual bases were not recorded, and no much larger clone is one base off. The immunoSEQ Assay, a bias-controlled multiplex PCR, was used to amplify TCRbeta CDR3 regions from genomic DNA. From the authors' description of their analysis: Nucleated cell counts per sample were estimated from amplification of reference gene primers within the assay. Sequence reads were collapsed and filtered to measure the absolute abundance of every unique TCRbeta CDR3 rearrangement. Productive Simpson clonality was computed per sample as the square root of Simpson's diversity index over productive rearrangements. TCRdb re-hosts the immuneACCESS table, in-frame sequences only. Its copies lack some clones; in the studies checked, an unresolved V gene accounts for under half of them, and the cause for the rest is not known. That table is the source of V, J and clone size, and D and trimming were worked out from the DNA. This sample holds almost 400,000 clones; more than 75% were observed only once. Of the sample, roughly 2% falls within the top ten clones.

Via the germline V gene (reference sequence), CDR1 is GTSNPN and CDR2 SVGIG. The CDR3, from cysteine to phenylalanine, totals 13 residues. CDR3 DNA only is kept here, 39 bases in frame from base 1. Trimming removed 2 bases from V and 5 bases from J, leaving 12 bases between the germline ends. At one collaborating source in Seattle, patients were enrolled during active infection and were followed longitudinally through the course of disease. The collaborating institutions used their own protocols to collect whole blood in K2EDTA tubes. For TCRbeta analysis, collaborators shipped samples as frozen whole blood, isolated PBMCs, or DNA extracted from either of those sample types.

The sequencing input was peripheral blood. The V gene is TRBV30 and the J gene is TRBJ1-2; the D gene is perhaps TRBD1, on 6 matching bases. This receptor was obtained from a woman in her fifties or sixties with COVID-19, enrolled during active disease. The CDR3 reads as follows: CAWSPGHLYGYTF. The DNA reads as follows: TGTGCCTGGAGTCCGGGACACCTTTATGGCTACACCTTC.